A selection of T cell receptor beta chains follows, all from one sample in a study of STAT5B mutations in CD4+ large granular lymphocyte leukemia. Repertoires were generated with immunoSEQ multiplex PCR, while TCRdb's copy carries only in-frame clones and drops some. The sample yields over 35,000 clones, 65% to 90% seen once. Sequenced input: CD4+ T cells from blood buffy coats. The receptor set was obtained from a human donor in good health. CDR3s include the opening cysteine and the closing phenylalanine or tryptophan. The D gene is left open where the match is weak. Clone size is not always given. Where it is, it says once, few, many or a class for expanded clones.

length: 16
V: TRBV11-2
D: -
J: TRBJ2-3
size: -
CDR3: CASSLGRGSVTDTQYF
DNA: TGTGCCAGCAGCTTAGGTCGGGGGAGTGTCACAGATACGCAGTATTTT

length: 14
V: TRBV18
D: -
J: TRBJ1-1
size: -
CDR3: CASSPLVENTEAFF
DNA: TGTGCCAGCTCACCACTTGTTGAGAACACTGAAGCTTTCTTT

length: 16
V: TRBV13
D: -
J: TRBJ2-1
size: -
CDR3: CASNQDFHASYNEQFF
DNA: TGTGCCAGCAACCAAGACTTCCACGCCTCCTACAATGAGCAGTTCTTC

length: 13
V: TRBV11-2
D: -
J: TRBJ1-5
size: few
CDR3: CASSPGMEQPQHF
DNA: TGTGCCAGCAGCCCAGGTATGGAACAGCCCCAGCATTTT

length: 14
V: TRBV14
D: TRBD2
J: TRBJ2-7
size: -
CDR3: CASSPPGLADEQYF
DNA: TGTGCCAGCAGCCCACCGGGACTAGCGGACGAGCAGTACTTC

length: 13
V: TRBV18
D: -
J: TRBJ2-7
size: -
CDR3: CASSPPSSYEQYF
DNA: TGTGCCAGCTCACCACCGAGCTCCTACGAGCAGTACTTC

length: 12
V: TRBV10-1
D: -
J: TRBJ2-2
size: -
CDR3: CASAPVIGELFF
DNA: TGCGCCAGTGCCCCCGTGATCGGGGAGCTGTTTTTT

length: 16
V: TRBV9
D: -
J: TRBJ2-2
size: -
CDR3: CASSVGALVNTGELFF
DNA: TGTGCCAGCAGCGTAGGGGCGTTGGTGAACACCGGGGAGCTGTTTTTT

length: 16
V: TRBV5-4
D: TRBD1
J: TRBJ2-7
size: -
CDR3: CASSLGGTGGPYEQYF
DNA: TGTGCCAGCAGCTTGGGTGGGACAGGGGGGCCCTACGAGCAGTACTTC

length: 14
V: TRBV11-3
D: -
J: TRBJ2-7
size: once
CDR3: CASSPSGYSYEQYF
DNA: TGTGCCAGCAGCCCCTCGGGGTACTCCTACGAGCAGTACTTC

length: 15
V: TRBV5-6
D: TRBD1
J: TRBJ2-7
size: -
CDR3: CASSFPGTGIYEQYF
DNA: TGTGCCAGCAGCTTTCCTGGGACAGGGATCTACGAGCAGTACTTC

length: 15
V: TRBV25-1
D: -
J: TRBJ2-1
size: -
CDR3: CASSEPGTLSDEQFF
DNA: TGTGCCAGCAGTGAGCCCGGGACCCTATCCGATGAGCAGTTCTTC

length: 12
V: TRBV6-6
D: -
J: TRBJ1-2
size: -
CDR3: CASSPTGSGYTF
DNA: TGTGCCAGCAGCCCGACAGGTAGTGGCTACACCTTC

length: 16
V: TRBV11-2
D: -
J: TRBJ2-1
size: -
CDR3: CASSLGHWGEGNEQFF
DNA: TGTGCCAGCAGCTTAGGGCACTGGGGAGAGGGCAATGAGCAGTTCTTC

length: 16
V: TRBV7-2
D: -
J: TRBJ1-4
size: -
CDR3: CASSPRRAGTNEKLFF
DNA: TGTGCCAGCAGCCCGCGGCGGGCAGGGACTAATGAAAAACTGTTTTTT

length: 12
V: TRBV6-6
D: -
J: TRBJ1-2
size: -
CDR3: CASSTGNYGYTF
DNA: TGTGCCAGCAGTACAGGGAACTATGGCTACACCTTC

length: 15
V: TRBV11-1
D: TRBD2
J: TRBJ2-7
size: -
CDR3: CASSLPGLDTNEQYF
DNA: TGTGCCAGCAGCTTGCCGGGACTAGATACGAACGAGCAGTACTTC

length: 15
V: TRBV27
D: -
J: TRBJ2-3
size: -
CDR3: CASSAPGLGQDTQYF
DNA: TGTGCCAGCAGTGCACCGGGGCTTGGGCAAGATACGCAGTATTTT

length: 17
V: TRBV13
D: TRBD1
J: TRBJ1-1
size: -
CDR3: CASTLSVGQGALSEAFF
DNA: TGTGCCAGCACCCTATCGGTGGGACAGGGGGCATTAAGTGAAGCTTTCTTT

length: 16
V: TRBV30
D: TRBD2
J: TRBJ2-3
size: -
CDR3: CAWSVALAGLRGTQYF
DNA: TGTGCCTGGAGTGTGGCGCTAGCGGGGCTTCGGGGTACGCAGTATTTT

length: 12
V: TRBV19
D: TRBD2
J: TRBJ2-1
size: few
CDR3: CASNERENEQFF
DNA: TGTGCCAGTAATGAGCGGGAGAATGAGCAGTTCTTC

length: 14
V: TRBV28
D: TRBD1
J: TRBJ1-5
size: -
CDR3: CASSLSQGEQPQHF
DNA: TGTGCCAGCAGTTTATCCCAGGGGGAACAGCCCCAGCATTTT

length: 15
V: TRBV5-8
D: -
J: TRBJ1-3
size: -
CDR3: CASSSGSISGNTIYF
DNA: TGTGCCAGCAGTTCCGGGTCGATCTCTGGAAACACCATATATTTT

length: 14
V: TRBV6-6
D: -
J: TRBJ1-1
size: -
CDR3: CASSYPSENTEAFF
DNA: TGTGCCAGCAGTTACCCCTCAGAGAACACTGAAGCTTTCTTT

length: 16
V: TRBV6-5
D: -
J: TRBJ1-2
size: -
CDR3: CASSYHLRGGGGGYTF
DNA: TGTGCCAGCAGTTACCACCTCCGGGGGGGCGGTGGTGGCTACACCTTC

length: 15
V: TRBV9
D: -
J: TRBJ2-1
size: -
CDR3: CASSEGLSFNNEQFF
DNA: TGTGCCAGCAGCGAGGGACTTTCCTTCAACAATGAGCAGTTCTTC

length: 13
V: TRBV29-1
D: TRBD1
J: TRBJ2-5
size: -
CDR3: CSVRDRSGETQYF
DNA: TGCAGCGTTAGGGACAGGTCGGGGGAGACCCAGTACTTC

length: 15
V: TRBV10-3
D: -
J: TRBJ2-3
size: -
CDR3: CAISESGPPTDTQYF
DNA: TGTGCCATCAGTGAGAGCGGGCCACCCACAGATACGCAGTATTTT

length: 15
V: TRBV30
D: -
J: TRBJ1-2
size: -
CDR3: CAWAYGVGNDYGYTF
DNA: TGTGCCTGGGCCTACGGGGTGGGGAATGACTATGGCTACACCTTC

length: 13
V: TRBV11-3
D: -
J: TRBJ2-7
size: -
CDR3: CASSLSLAGQQYF
DNA: TGTGCCAGCAGCTTGTCTTTGGCAGGGCAGCAGTACTTC

length: 15
V: TRBV6-5
D: -
J: TRBJ2-2
size: -
CDR3: CASRKMLPNTGELFF
DNA: TGTGCCAGCAGAAAAATGTTACCGAACACCGGGGAGCTGTTTTTT

length: 14
V: TRBV11-2
D: -
J: TRBJ1-1
size: -
CDR3: CASSLGETNTEAFF
DNA: TGTGCCAGCAGCTTAGGGGAGACGAACACTGAAGCTTTCTTT

length: 11
V: TRBV20-1
D: -
J: TRBJ2-5
size: -
CDR3: CSAPIQETQYF
DNA: TGCAGTGCTCCTATACAAGAGACCCAGTACTTC

length: 13
V: TRBV19
D: -
J: TRBJ1-1
size: -
CDR3: CASSTYSGTEAFF
DNA: TGTGCCAGTAGTACATACTCCGGGACAGAAGCTTTCTTT

length: 15
V: TRBV11-2
D: TRBD1
J: TRBJ1-4
size: -
CDR3: CASSLRGTGGGKLFF
DNA: TGTGCCAGCAGCTTACGCGGGACAGGGGGCGGAAAACTGTTTTTT

length: 15
V: TRBV6-5
D: TRBD2
J: TRBJ2-2
size: -
CDR3: CASSWSSGRAGELFF
DNA: TGTGCCAGCAGTTGGTCTAGCGGGAGGGCCGGGGAGCTGTTTTTT

length: 15
V: TRBV6-1
D: TRBD2
J: TRBJ2-2
size: -
CDR3: CASSSTSGGNGELFF
DNA: TGTGCCAGCAGTTCCACTAGCGGGGGGAACGGGGAGCTGTTTTTT

length: 14
V: TRBV9
D: TRBD2
J: TRBJ2-7
size: once
CDR3: CASSLGLAGYEQYF
DNA: TGTGCCAGCAGCTTGGGACTAGCGGGGTACGAGCAGTACTTC

length: 16
V: TRBV7-2
D: TRBD2
J: TRBJ2-3
size: -
CDR3: CASSLASGRGTDTQYF
DNA: TGTGCCAGCAGCTTAGCTAGCGGGAGGGGCACAGATACGCAGTATTTT

length: 14
V: TRBV6-1
D: TRBD1
J: TRBJ1-1
size: -
CDR3: CASRDRQGETEAFF
DNA: TGTGCCAGCAGAGACCGACAGGGGGAGACTGAAGCTTTCTTT

length: 11
V: TRBV6-6
D: -
J: TRBJ2-7
size: -
CDR3: CASSTAYEQYF
DNA: TGTGCCAGCAGTACAGCCTACGAGCAGTACTTC

length: 15
V: TRBV12-5
D: -
J: TRBJ2-4
size: -
CDR3: CASGYRTRGEQIQYF
DNA: TGTGCTAGTGGATACAGGACTAGGGGGGAACAAATTCAGTACTTC

length: 15
V: TRBV5-6
D: -
J: TRBJ1-2
size: -
CDR3: CASSLQGPLLYGYTF
DNA: TGTGCCAGCAGCCTACAGGGCCCCCTGCTCTATGGCTACACCTTC

length: 14
V: TRBV19
D: -
J: TRBJ2-5
size: once
CDR3: CASSVGTLQETQYF
DNA: TGTGCCAGTAGTGTGGGGACACTCCAAGAGACCCAGTACTTC

length: 12
V: TRBV5-8
D: -
J: TRBJ2-7
size: once
CDR3: CASSLTAYEQYF
DNA: TGTGCCAGCAGCTTGACAGCCTACGAGCAGTACTTC

length: 16
V: TRBV9
D: -
J: TRBJ2-3
size: -
CDR3: CASSVQPGGFTDTQYF
DNA: TGTGCCAGCAGCGTCCAGCCCGGGGGTTTCACAGATACGCAGTATTTT